The next 17 T cell receptor beta chains were all read from a single sample in a study of T cell responses to AZD1222 COVID-19 vaccine. Sequencing was performed with immunoSEQ multiplex PCR; in TCRdb, only in-frame clones are kept and a portion is missing. The table has 120,000 or so clones, roughly 88% seen once. The sample consisted of peripheral blood, taken on day 0 of AZD1222 vaccination. The receptors shown here come from an adult in good health.

V gene TRBV5-1 combines with J gene TRBJ2-7, with a weak D call TRBD1 (6 bases). The CDR3 length is 14 residues. Trimming removed 4 bases at V and 3 bases at J, with 14 bases between. Germline V gene data show CDR1 as SGHRS and CDR2 as YFSETQ. CDR3 residues: CASSPALGGYEQYF. The CDR3 region has the DNA TGCGCCAGCAGCCCAGCCCTAGGGGGCTACGAGCAGTACTTC.

V gene TRBV7-9 combines with J gene TRBJ2-1; tentative D call: TRBD2 (6 bases). This CDR3 is built from 15 residues. Germline CDR1 is SEHNR and CDR2 is FQNEAQ (reference sequence). Trimming cost V 4 bases and J 3 bases, with 13 bases left between them. CDR3 protein: CASSSYGGYYNEQFF. In DNA form, the CDR3 reads TGTGCCAGCAGCTCCTACGGGGGTTACTACAATGAGCAGTTCTTC.

The chain employs TRBV19 and TRBJ1-5; perhaps TRBD1 as D (6 bases). The CDR3 totals 14 residues. V gave up 3 bases and J gave up 7 bases, with 13 bases separating them. Germline V lookup: CDR1 LNHDA, CDR2 SQIVND (reference sequence). The CDR3 DNA follows: TGTGCCAGTAGTATTGGGCAGGGGAACCAGCCCCAGCATTTT. It codes for CASSIGQGNQPQHF.

The rearrangement uses TRBV5-1 and TRBJ1-6, with D uncertain. CDR1 is SGHRS, CDR2 YFSETQ, per germline. The V gene lost 5 bases and the J gene lost 9 bases, with 15 bases spanning the gap. This CDR3 has 14 amino acids. The chain's CDR3 is CASRAAYASSPLHF. CDR3 sequence (DNA): TGCGCCAGCAGAGCGGCATATGCAAGTTCACCCCTCCACTTT.

V and J are TRBV11-2 and TRBJ1-6, with 9 bases that match TRBD1. Germline values: CDR1 SGHAT, CDR2 FQNNGV. V shed 5 bases, J shed 9 bases, and the junction held 14 bases outside the gene matches. The CDR3 length is 17 residues. The CDR3 DNA sequence: TGTGCCAGCAGCCTAAGGACAGGGGACGTGTTAGTTTCACCCCTCCACTTT. It is translated as CASSLRTGDVLVSPLHF.

This chain connects TRBV27 to TRBJ2-7, with no clear D. Trimming took 2 bases from V and 2 from J, leaving 13 bases between them. CDR3 length: 15 residues. Looked up from germline, CDR1 is MNHEY and CDR2 is SMNVEV (reference sequence). CDR3 nucleotide sequence: TGTGCCAGCAGTTTACGGCGAGTACCACCCTACGAGCAGTACTTC. It yields the protein CASSLRRVPPYEQYF.

The chain employs TRBV18 and TRBJ2-2, with a tentative D call TRBD1 (5 bases). The CDR3 contains 15 residues. Trimming pared 0 bases from V and 6 bases from J, leaving 11 bases between. Germline V CDR1 and CDR2: KGHSH, LQKENI. CDR3 in amino acids: CASSPPRARAGELFF. CDR3 DNA: TGTGCCAGCTCACCACCCAGGGCCCGGGCCGGGGAGCTGTTTTTT.

In this sample, this clone turned up a few times. The V gene is TRBV27, the J gene TRBJ1-2, with TRBD1 matching over 10 bases. Trimming at V came to 7 bases and at J to 7 bases, leaving 12 bases not matched to a gene. CDR3 length: 15 amino acids. Germline-derived CDR1 and CDR2 are MNHEY and SMNVEV (reference sequence). The CDR3, as DNA: TGTGCCAGCAACCCCGGGACAGGGGTCGGTGGTGGCTACACCTTC. Translating it yields CASNPGTGVGGGYTF.

This clone was observed once. The CDR3 is CASSLETIPGGVYEQYF. Here the CDR3 DNA reads TGTGCCAGCAGCTTAGAGACAATCCCCGGGGGAGTCTACGAGCAGTACTTC. The V call is TRBV7-9, the J call TRBJ2-7; a weak D match, TRBD2 (6 bases). The CDR3 loop spans 17 amino acids. Germline CDR1 reads SEHNR; CDR2 reads FQNEAQ (reference sequence). V lost 1 base, J lost 3 bases, and 19 bases lay in between.

The gene calls are TRBV28 and TRBJ1-6; D is ambiguous. Trimming pared 2 bases from V and 0 bases from J, leaving 5 bases between. Germline V gene data show CDR1 as MDHEN and CDR2 as SYDVKM. The CDR3 has 15 amino acids. CDR3 DNA: TGTGCCAGCAGTTTAGGCAGCTCCTATAATTCACCCCTCCACTTT. Amino acid sequence: CASSLGSSYNSPLHF.

The rearrangement links TRBV5-1 to TRBJ1-3; D is undetermined. CDR1 and CDR2 from the germline V gene are SGHRS and YFSETQ. CDR3 length: 14 amino acids. V was trimmed by 0 bases and J by 0 bases, leaving 4 bases between them. As DNA, the CDR3 is TGCGCCAGCAGCTTGGGAGACTCTGGAAACACCATATATTTT. Its protein is CASSLGDSGNTIYF.

This clone was seen only once. The chain uses TRBV7-6 and TRBJ1-2, with 8 bases that match TRBD1. V dropped 4 bases and J dropped 4; count of bases not matched to a gene: 5. The CDR3 length is 14 residues. Germline loops: CDR1 SGHVS, CDR2 FNYEAQ. DNA for the CDR3: TGTGCCAGCAGCTCAGGGGGCGTAGGCTATGGCTACACCTTC. This encodes CASSSGGVGYGYTF.

The chain employs TRBV6-1 and TRBJ2-7; perhaps TRBD1 as D (6 bases). Trimming removed 0 bases from V and 4 bases from J, with 13 bases in between. The CDR3 consists of 15 residues. Germline lookup yields CDR1 MNHNS and CDR2 SASEGT. The CDR3 loop is CASSEAEQGPYEQYF. In nucleotides, the CDR3 is TGTGCCAGCAGTGAAGCCGAACAGGGACCTTACGAGCAGTACTTC.

This clone was seen only a few times. The gene calls are TRBV13 and TRBJ2-2, with D unresolved. Germline V gene lookup returns CDR1 PRHDT and CDR2 FYEKMQ (reference sequence). The germline V and J ends were trimmed by 6 bases and 3 bases, with 11 bases remaining between them. This CDR3 has 14 residues. The CDR3, as DNA: TGTGCCAGCAGTAAGTCTCAACACACCGGGGAGCTGTTTTTT. Its protein product is CASSKSQHTGELFF.

CDR3 DNA sequence: TGTGCCAGCAGTTACTCGAGGCCAGACCTTAACTATGGCTACACCTTC. Protein sequence: CASSYSRPDLNYGYTF. The chain has TRBV6-5 and TRBJ1-2, with D uncertain. Looked up from germline, CDR1 is MNHEY and CDR2 is SVGAGI. Trimming removed 0 bases at V and 1 base at J, with 12 bases between. The CDR3 extends over 16 amino acids.

The V and J genes are TRBV7-9 and TRBJ2-2; D unclear. The V end was cut by 1 base, the J end by 6 bases, with 12 bases between. Germline V lookup: CDR1 SEHNR, CDR2 FQNEAQ (reference sequence). The CDR3 loop spans 15 amino acids. The CDR3 spells CASSLVSSAPGELFF. CDR3 bases: TGTGCCAGCAGCTTAGTATCCAGTGCCCCCGGGGAGCTGTTTTTT. Based on the CDR3 plus reference TRBV7-9 and TRBJ2-2, the full variable domain is DTGVSQNPRHKITKRGQNVTFRCDPISEHNRLYWYRQTLGQGPEFLTYFQNEAQLEKSRLLSDRFSAERPKGSFSTLEIQRTEQGDSAMYLCASSLVSSAPGELFFGEGSRLTVL.

The rearrangement links TRBV15 to TRBJ2-5, with D uncertain. Trimming took 5 bases from V and 5 from J, leaving 9 bases between them. The CDR3 has 12 residues. CDR1 and CDR2 (germline): LNHNV, YYDKDF (reference sequence). The chain's CDR3 is CATSFALETQYF. DNA of the CDR3: TGTGCCACCAGCTTTGCCTTGGAGACCCAGTACTTC.